This T cell receptor beta chain stems from a study of T-cell memory formation after mild COVID-19. TCRdb itself ran the 5' RACE reads through MiXCR, one entry per CDR3 protein. This table holds approximately 290,000 distinct CDR3 sequences, under 8.5% found once. The CDR3 runs to 17 residues. CDR1 is SGHTA, CDR2 FQGNSA, per germline. The ends were cut back, 5 bases at V and 0 bases at J, with 17 bases in the middle. The chain combines TRBV7-2 with TRBJ2-1; D unresolved. The receptor was isolated from a young man who had mild COVID-19 (a few samples of this study predate the infection). Cell type and time point are not known. Sequencing was done on a sample of PBMCs or a T cell subset sorted from them (not recorded which). The CDR3, as DNA: TGTGCCAGCAGCCCTAGGGCCTGGCGGAGCTCCTACAATGAGCAGTTCTTC. It encodes CASSPRAWRSSYNEQFF.